A single sample is the source of the 2 T cell receptor beta chains below, sequenced in a study of Ad26.COV2.S vaccination and SARS-CoV-2 variants. TCRdb's copy holds only in-frame clones and misses some; the assay was immunoSEQ multiplex PCR. The sample shows fewer than 100,000 clones, more than 65% of them seen only once. The sample here was peripheral blood, taken after recovery from COVID-19. The receptor source for this set is a human donor who had recovered from COVID-19.

This chain links TRBV27 with TRBJ2-3, with 7 bases matching TRBD1. In germline, CDR1 is MNHEY, CDR2 SMNVEV (reference sequence). The CDR3 runs to 17 residues. J gave up 0 bases and V 4 bases, and 10 bases lay outside the gene matches. This CDR3 is CASSSSRTGFSTDTQYF. The DNA of the CDR3 is TGTGCCAGCAGTTCCTCCCGGACAGGATTTAGCACAGATACGCAGTATTTT.

The V gene is TRBV6-6, the J gene TRBJ1-2, with D unresolved. This CDR3 comprises 16 residues. Trimming left V 0 bases short and J 6 bases short, with 17 bases between. Germline V gives CDR1 MNHNY, CDR2 SVGAGI (reference sequence). The CDR3 loop is CASSYSNPPGIDGYTF. The CDR3 bases are TGTGCCAGCAGTTACTCGAATCCGCCAGGCATAGATGGCTACACCTTC.